This T cell receptor beta chain originates from a study of T cell responses to AZD1222 COVID-19 vaccine. Study results and caveats: Spike-specific TCR breadth and depth rose after two AZD1222 doses. There were vaccine-associated CD4 TCRs across spike, dominant at 160-218 and 743-854.

About this clone: Its target is not known.

The length of the CDR3 is 16 residues. Trimming took 4 bases from V and 10 from J; bases not matched to a gene: 12. CDR1 and CDR2 (germline): SGHRS, YFSETQ. Produced via immunoSEQ multiplex PCR; TCRdb's table is partial and in-frame only. The sample carries roughly 190,000 clones, more than 80% recorded once. The sequence came from an adult in good health. The chain couples TRBV5-1 to TRBJ2-1; 12 bases agree with TRBD1. Material: peripheral blood, obtained on day 0 of AZD1222 vaccination. CDR3 DNA: TGCGCCAGCAGCACCGGGACAGGGGGCGCGGTTGGGGAGCAGTTCTTC. It codes for CASSTGTGGAVGEQFF.